The sequence of this T cell receptor beta chain was determined in a study of shared clonotypes between healthy human individuals. Genomic DNA of every subset was divided equally among multiple immunoSEQ plates. Clones were sequenced by immunoSEQ multiplex PCR, and TCRdb holds only the in-frame ones, with some missing. Of millions of clones listed, approximately 95% were seen once; the top ten hold 0.39%. The CDR3 has 13 residues. V dropped 0 bases and J dropped 6 bases, with 7 bases sitting between them. Germline lookup yields CDR1 SGDLS and CDR2 YYNGEE. The sequence derives from a man aged 18 to 30 in good health. Some clones in this sample may be carry-over from other donors' samples. The specimen sequenced was naive CD4+ T cells from PBMCs. As for subset: CD45RA+ positively selected. V usage is TRBV9 and J usage is TRBJ2-1; TRBD2 might be the D (5 bases). The CDR3 sequence: CASSVGAANEQFF. Written as DNA, the CDR3 is TGTGCCAGCAGCGTAGGAGCGGCCAATGAGCAGTTCTTC. The full variable domain, rest sourced from reference TRBV9 and TRBJ2-1, is DSGVTQTPKHLITATGQRVTLRCSPRSGDLSVYWYQQSLDQGLQFLIQYYNGEERAKGNILERFSAQQFPDLHSELNLSSLELGDSALYFCASSVGAANEQFFGPGTRLTVL.